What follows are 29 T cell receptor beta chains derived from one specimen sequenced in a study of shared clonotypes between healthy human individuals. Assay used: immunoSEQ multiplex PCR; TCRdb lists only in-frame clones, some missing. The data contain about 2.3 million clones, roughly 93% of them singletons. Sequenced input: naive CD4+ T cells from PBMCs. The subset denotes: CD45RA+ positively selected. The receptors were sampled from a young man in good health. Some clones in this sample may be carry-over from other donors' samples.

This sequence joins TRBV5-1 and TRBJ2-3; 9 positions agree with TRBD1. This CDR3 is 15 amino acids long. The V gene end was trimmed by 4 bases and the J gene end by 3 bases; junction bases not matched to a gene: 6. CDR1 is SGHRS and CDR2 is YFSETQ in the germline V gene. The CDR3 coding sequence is TGCGCCAGCAGCATATCCGGGACAGGGACAGATACGCAGTATTTT. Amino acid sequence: CASSISGTGTDTQYF.

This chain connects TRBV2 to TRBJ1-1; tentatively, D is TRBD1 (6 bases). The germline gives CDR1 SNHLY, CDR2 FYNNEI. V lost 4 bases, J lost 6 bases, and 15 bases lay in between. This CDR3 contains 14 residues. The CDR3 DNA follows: TGTGCCAGCAGTGCCCGAGTAGGGGGGGCTGAAGCTTTCTTT. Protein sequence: CASSARVGGAEAFF.

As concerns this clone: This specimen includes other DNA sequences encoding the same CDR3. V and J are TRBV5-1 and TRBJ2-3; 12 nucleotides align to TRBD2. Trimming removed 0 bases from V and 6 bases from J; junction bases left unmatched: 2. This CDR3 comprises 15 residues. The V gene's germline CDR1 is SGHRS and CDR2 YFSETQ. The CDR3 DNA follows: TGCGCCAGCAGCTTGGGACTAGCGGGAGAGGATACGCAGTATTTT. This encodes CASSLGLAGEDTQYF.

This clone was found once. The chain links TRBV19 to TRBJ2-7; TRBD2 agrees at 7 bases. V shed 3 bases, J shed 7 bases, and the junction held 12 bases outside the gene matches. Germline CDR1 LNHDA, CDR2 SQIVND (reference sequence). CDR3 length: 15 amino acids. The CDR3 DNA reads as TGTGCCAGTAGTATGACCGGGACTAAAGTGTGGGAGCAGTACTTC. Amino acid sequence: CASSMTGTKVWEQYF.

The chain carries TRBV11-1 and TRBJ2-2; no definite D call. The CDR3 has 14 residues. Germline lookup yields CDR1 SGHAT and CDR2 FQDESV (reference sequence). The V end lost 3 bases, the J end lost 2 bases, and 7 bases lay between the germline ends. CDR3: CASSFRLNTGELFF. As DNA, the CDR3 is TGTGCCAGCAGCTTTCGACTCAACACCGGGGAGCTGTTTTTT.

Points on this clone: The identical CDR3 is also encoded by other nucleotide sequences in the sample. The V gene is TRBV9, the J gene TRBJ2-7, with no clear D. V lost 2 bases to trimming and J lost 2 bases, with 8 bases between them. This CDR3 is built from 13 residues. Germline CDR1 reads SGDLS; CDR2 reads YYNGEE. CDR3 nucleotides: TGTGCCAGCAGCGTCGGTCCCACCTACGAGCAGTACTTC. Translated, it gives CASSVGPTYEQYF.

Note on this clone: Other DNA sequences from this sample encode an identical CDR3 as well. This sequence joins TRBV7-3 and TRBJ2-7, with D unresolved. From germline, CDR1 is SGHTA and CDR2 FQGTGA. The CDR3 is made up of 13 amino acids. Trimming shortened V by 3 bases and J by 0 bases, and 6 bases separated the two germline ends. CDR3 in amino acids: CASSLADSYEQYF. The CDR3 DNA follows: TGTGCCAGCAGCTTGGCAGACTCCTACGAGCAGTACTTC. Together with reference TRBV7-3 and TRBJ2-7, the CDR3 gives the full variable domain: GAGVSQTPSNKVTEKGKYVELRCDPISGHTALYWYRQSLGQGPEFLIYFQGTGAADDSGLPNDRFFAVRPEGSVSTLKIQRTERGDSAVYLCASSLADSYEQYFGPGTRLTVT.

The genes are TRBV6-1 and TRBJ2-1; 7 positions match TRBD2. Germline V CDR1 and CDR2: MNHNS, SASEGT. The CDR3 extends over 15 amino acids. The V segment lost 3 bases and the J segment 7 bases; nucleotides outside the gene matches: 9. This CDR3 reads CASSEAGALRNEQFF. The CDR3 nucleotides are TGTGCCAGCAGTGAGGCGGGAGCGCTCCGGAATGAGCAGTTCTTC.

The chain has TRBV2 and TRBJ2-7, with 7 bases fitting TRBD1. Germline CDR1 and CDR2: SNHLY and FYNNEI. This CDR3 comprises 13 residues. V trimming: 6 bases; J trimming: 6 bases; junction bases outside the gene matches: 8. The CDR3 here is CASSVTGMGEQYF. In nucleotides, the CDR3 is TGTGCCAGCAGCGTGACAGGGATGGGCGAGCAGTACTTC.

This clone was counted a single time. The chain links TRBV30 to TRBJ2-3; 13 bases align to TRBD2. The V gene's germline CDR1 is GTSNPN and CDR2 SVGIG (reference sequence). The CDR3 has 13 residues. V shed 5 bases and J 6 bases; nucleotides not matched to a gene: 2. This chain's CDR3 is CAWGLAGVDTQYF. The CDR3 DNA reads TGTGCCTGGGGACTAGCGGGAGTGGATACGCAGTATTTT.

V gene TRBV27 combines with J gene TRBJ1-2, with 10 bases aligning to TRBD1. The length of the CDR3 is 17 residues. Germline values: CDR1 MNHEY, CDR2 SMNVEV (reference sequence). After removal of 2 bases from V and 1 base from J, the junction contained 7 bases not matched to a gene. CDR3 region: CASSLKGQGFLNYGYTF. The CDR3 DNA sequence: TGTGCCAGCAGTTTAAAGGGACAGGGGTTTCTTAACTATGGCTACACCTTC.

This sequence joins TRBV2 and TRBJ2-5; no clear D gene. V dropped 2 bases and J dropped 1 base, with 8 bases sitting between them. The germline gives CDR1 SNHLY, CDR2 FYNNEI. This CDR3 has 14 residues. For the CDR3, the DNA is TGTGCCAGCAGTGAAAATTTGGCCCAAGAGACCCAGTACTTC. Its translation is CASSENLAQETQYF.

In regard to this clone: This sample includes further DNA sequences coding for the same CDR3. The CDR3 here is CASSYSTGGGYGYTF. CDR3 coding DNA: TGTGCCAGCAGTTACTCTACAGGGGGTGGCTATGGCTACACCTTC. The V call is TRBV6-5, the J call TRBJ1-2; 8 nucleotides agree with TRBD1. CDR1 and CDR2 (germline): MNHEY, SVGAGI. V was clipped by 0 bases and J by 4 bases; unmatched bases: 4. The CDR3 contains 15 residues.

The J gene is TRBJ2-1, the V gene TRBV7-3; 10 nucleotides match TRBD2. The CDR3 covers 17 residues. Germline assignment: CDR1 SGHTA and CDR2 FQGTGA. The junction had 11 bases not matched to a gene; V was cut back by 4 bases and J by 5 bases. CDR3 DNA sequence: TGTGCCAGCAGCTCAAGCGGGAGGGCCTTATCGCACAATGAGCAGTTCTTC. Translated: CASSSSGRALSHNEQFF.

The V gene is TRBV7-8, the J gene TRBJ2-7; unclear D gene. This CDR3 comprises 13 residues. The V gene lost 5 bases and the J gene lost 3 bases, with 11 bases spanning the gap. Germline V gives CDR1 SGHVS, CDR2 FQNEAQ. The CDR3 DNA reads TGTGCCAGCAGCCGAACAAAGGGCTACGAGCAGTACTTC. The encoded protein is CASSRTKGYEQYF.

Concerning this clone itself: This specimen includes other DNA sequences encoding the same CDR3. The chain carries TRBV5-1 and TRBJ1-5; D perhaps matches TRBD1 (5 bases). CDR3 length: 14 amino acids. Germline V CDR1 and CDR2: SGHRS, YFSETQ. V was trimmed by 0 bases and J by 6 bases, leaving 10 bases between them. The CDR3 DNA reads TGCGCCAGCAGCTTGGGGGGACTCGGTCAGCCCCAGCATTTT. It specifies CASSLGGLGQPQHF.

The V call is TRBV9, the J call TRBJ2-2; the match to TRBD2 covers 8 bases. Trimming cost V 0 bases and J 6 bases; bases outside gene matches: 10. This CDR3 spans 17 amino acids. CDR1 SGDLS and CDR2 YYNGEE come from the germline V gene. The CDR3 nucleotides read TGTGCCAGCAGCGTAGGGGGCTCGGCGGGAGGAGCCGGGGAGCTGTTTTTT. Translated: CASSVGGSAGGAGELFF. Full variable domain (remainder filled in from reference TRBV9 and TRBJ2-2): DSGVTQTPKHLITATGQRVTLRCSPRSGDLSVYWYQQSLDQGLQFLIQYYNGEERAKGNILERFSAQQFPDLHSELNLSSLELGDSALYFCASSVGGSAGGAGELFFGEGSRLTVL.

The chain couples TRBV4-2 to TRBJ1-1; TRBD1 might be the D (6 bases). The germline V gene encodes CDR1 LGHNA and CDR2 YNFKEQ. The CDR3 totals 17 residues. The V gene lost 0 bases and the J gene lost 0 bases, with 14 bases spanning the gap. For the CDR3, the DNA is TGTGCCAGCAGCCAAGATGGGGGGAGGGGGATGAACACTGAAGCTTTCTTT. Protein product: CASSQDGGRGMNTEAFF.

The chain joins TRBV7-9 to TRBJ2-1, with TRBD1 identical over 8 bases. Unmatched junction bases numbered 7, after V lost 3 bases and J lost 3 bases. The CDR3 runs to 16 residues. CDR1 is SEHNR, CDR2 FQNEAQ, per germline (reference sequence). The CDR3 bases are TGTGCCAGCAGCTTCGAAGTAGGGACAGGCTACAATGAGCAGTTCTTC. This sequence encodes CASSFEVGTGYNEQFF.

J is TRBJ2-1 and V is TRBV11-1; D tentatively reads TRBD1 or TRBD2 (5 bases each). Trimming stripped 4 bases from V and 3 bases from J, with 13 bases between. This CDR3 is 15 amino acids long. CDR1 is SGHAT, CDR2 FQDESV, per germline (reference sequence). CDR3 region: CASSSPGTGYNEQFF. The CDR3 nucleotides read TGTGCCAGCAGCTCGCCCGGGACGGGCTACAATGAGCAGTTCTTC.

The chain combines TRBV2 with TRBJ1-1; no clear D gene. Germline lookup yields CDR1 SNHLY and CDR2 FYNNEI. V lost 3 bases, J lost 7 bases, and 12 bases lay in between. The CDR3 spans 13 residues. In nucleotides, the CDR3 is TGTGCCAGCAGTGATGCAGTTAAGAGTGAAGCTTTCTTT. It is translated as CASSDAVKSEAFF.

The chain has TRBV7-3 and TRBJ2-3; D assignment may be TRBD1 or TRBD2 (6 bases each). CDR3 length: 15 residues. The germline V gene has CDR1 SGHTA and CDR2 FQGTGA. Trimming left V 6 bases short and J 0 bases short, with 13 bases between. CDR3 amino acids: CASSSRGQSTDTQYF. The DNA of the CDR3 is TGTGCCAGCAGTTCCCGGGGGCAGAGCACAGATACGCAGTATTTT.

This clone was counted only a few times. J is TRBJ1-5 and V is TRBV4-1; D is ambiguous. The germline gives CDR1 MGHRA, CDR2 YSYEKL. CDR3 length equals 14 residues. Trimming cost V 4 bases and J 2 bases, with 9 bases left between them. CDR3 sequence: CASSLAPGNQPQHF. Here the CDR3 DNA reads TGCGCCAGCAGCCTGGCCCCAGGCAATCAGCCCCAGCATTTT.

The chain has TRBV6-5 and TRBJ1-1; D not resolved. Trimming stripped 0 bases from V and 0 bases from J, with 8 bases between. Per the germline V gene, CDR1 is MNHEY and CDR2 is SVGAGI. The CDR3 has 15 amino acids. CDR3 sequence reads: CASSYSIQLNTEAFF. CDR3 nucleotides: TGTGCCAGCAGTTACTCGATTCAGTTGAACACTGAAGCTTTCTTT.

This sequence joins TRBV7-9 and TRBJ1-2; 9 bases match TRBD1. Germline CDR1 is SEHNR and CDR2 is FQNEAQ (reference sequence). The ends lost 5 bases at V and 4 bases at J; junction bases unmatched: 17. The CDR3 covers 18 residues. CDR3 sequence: CASSPGLVGQGYSYGYTF. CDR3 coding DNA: TGTGCCAGCAGCCCGGGGTTGGTAGGACAGGGGTATAGCTATGGCTACACCTTC.

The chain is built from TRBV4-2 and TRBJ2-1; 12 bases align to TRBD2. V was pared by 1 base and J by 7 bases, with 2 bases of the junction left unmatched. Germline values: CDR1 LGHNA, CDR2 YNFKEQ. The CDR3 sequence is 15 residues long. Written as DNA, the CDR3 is TGTGCCAGCAGCCAAGGGACTAGCGGGGCAAATGAGCAGTTCTTC. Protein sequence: CASSQGTSGANEQFF.

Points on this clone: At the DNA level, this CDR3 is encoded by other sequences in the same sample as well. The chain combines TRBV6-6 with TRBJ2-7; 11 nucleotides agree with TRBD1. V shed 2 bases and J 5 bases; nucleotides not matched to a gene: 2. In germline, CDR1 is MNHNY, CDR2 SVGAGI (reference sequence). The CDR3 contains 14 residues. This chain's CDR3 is CASSYRGQGDEQYF. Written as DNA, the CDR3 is TGTGCCAGCAGTTACCGGGGACAGGGGGACGAGCAGTACTTC.

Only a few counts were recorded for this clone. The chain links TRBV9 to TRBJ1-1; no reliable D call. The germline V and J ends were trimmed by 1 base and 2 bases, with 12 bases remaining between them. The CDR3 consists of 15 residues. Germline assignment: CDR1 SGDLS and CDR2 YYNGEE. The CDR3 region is CASSVLGELNTEAFF. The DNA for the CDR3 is TGTGCCAGCAGCGTATTGGGCGAACTAAACACTGAAGCTTTCTTT.

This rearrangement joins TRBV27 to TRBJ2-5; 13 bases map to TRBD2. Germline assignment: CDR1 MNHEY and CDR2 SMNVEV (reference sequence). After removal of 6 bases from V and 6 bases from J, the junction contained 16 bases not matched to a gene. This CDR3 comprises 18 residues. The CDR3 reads CASSRTSGSRLGSQTQYF. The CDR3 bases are TGTGCCAGCAGCCGGACTAGCGGGAGTAGACTAGGGTCCCAGACCCAGTACTTC.